A selection of T cell receptor beta chains follows, all from one sample in a study of OX40 agonist ivuxolimab in advanced cancers. Produced via immunoSEQ multiplex PCR; TCRdb's table is partial and in-frame only. Seen here are more than 65,000 clones, around 93% observed once, and the top ten hold more than 1%. The input for sequencing was CD4+ or CD8+ T cells sorted from blood, taken in a trial of the OX40 agonist ivuxolimab. The receptors originated from an adult with an advanced solid tumor such as melanoma, head and neck, liver or kidney cancer. CDR3s include the opening cysteine and the closing phenylalanine or tryptophan.

TRBJ2-5 | TRBV7-8 | CASSTRGGETGRETQYF
TRBJ1-5 | TRBV10-3 | CAIRSDRGNQPQHF
TRBJ1-1 | TRBV6-1 | CASSTGVNTEAFF
TRBJ1-6 | TRBV6-1 | CASSEVGRSNSPLHF
TRBJ1-2 | TRBV4-1 | CASSQGGQGYTF
TRBJ2-7 | TRBV28 | CASSFRGVSSYEQYF
TRBJ2-3 | TRBV19 | CASSIDPGGFTDTQYF
TRBJ1-6 | TRBV19 | CASRTTPDRGSSYNSPLHF
TRBJ1-4 | TRBV6-1 | CASRRWEANEKLFF
TRBJ1-2 | TRBV6-1 | CASSEAGDRGPDYGYTF
TRBJ1-6 | TRBV5-4 | CASSRRLGYNSPLHF
TRBJ1-3 | TRBV30 | CAWSVRQDTIYF
TRBJ2-4 | TRBV7-8 | CASSSTLGTGNIQYF
TRBJ1-2 | TRBV30 | CAWSQGRQGIYGYTF
TRBJ1-2 | TRBV27 | CASSLEDGYTF
TRBJ2-5 | TRBV6-6 | CASRSTGGGETQYF
TRBJ1-2 | TRBV7-7 | CASSPPDREPYGYTF
TRBJ2-1 | TRBV6-1 | CASSGQGGYNEQFF
TRBJ2-3 | TRBV9 | CASSPLGREVTDTQYF
TRBJ2-2 | TRBV7-9 | CASGQGEGGELFF
TRBJ2-7 | TRBV4-1 | CASSPRTETYEQYF